This record covers a single T cell receptor beta chain. In the original analysis: Reference gene primer amplification in the assay estimated nucleated cell counts. Using immunoSEQ multiplex PCR, the repertoire was profiled, and TCRdb retains in-frame clones only, with some absent. V, J and clone size derive from that table, while D and trimming were established from the DNA sequence. Here the sample spans a few hundred thousand clones, roughly 90% being singletons. This sample was included in a study of blood T cell repertoires in COVID-19. About the research overall: Acute and convalescent COVID-19 samples came from the United States, Italy and Spain. The analysed material was cDNA or gDNA that came from T cells, B-cell-depleted T cells, or PBMCs.

The origin of this receptor is a man between 25 and 39 years old with acute or convalescent COVID-19. Input material: peripheral blood.

The CDR3 here is CASSQTGLVYGYTF. The CDR3 region has the DNA TGTGCCAGCAGCCAAACAGGTTTAGTATATGGCTACACCTTC. The chain employs TRBV13 and TRBJ1-2; possible D gene TRBD1, 5 bases. The CDR3 spans 14 residues. V shed 5 bases and J shed 5 bases, with 15 bases lying between them. Germline V gene lookup returns CDR1 PRHDT and CDR2 FYEKMQ (reference sequence).